This passage covers 31 T cell receptor beta chains from one sample sequenced in a study of OX40 agonist ivuxolimab in advanced cancers. Sequencing was performed with immunoSEQ multiplex PCR; in TCRdb, only in-frame clones are kept and a portion is missing. The table shows about 69,000 clones, with 70% to 90% occurring only once. The sequencing here drew on CD4+ or CD8+ T cells sorted from blood, taken in a trial of the OX40 agonist ivuxolimab. These receptors originate from an adult with an advanced solid tumor such as melanoma, head and neck, liver or kidney cancer.

V and J are TRBV18 and TRBJ2-7; D gene ambiguous. Germline CDR1 KGHSH, CDR2 LQKENI. This CDR3 contains 14 residues. Trimming left V 1 base short and J 2 bases short, with 9 bases between. CDR3 amino acids: CASSPQGITYEQYF. As DNA, the CDR3 is TGTGCCAGCTCACCACAGGGCATCACCTACGAGCAGTACTTC.

The rearrangement uses TRBV7-2 and TRBJ2-3, with D unresolved. V gave up 1 base and J gave up 7 bases, with 9 bases separating them. Germline CDR1 SGHTA, CDR2 FQGNSA. The CDR3 sequence is 13 residues long. CDR3 nucleotide sequence: TGTGCCAGCAGCTTAGAATCCCCTTATACGCAGTATTTT. Amino acids: CASSLESPYTQYF. Combining the CDR3 with reference TRBV7-2 and TRBJ2-3 gives the whole variable domain GAGVSQSPSNKVTEKGKDVELRCDPISGHTALYWYRQSLGQGLEFLIYFQGNSAPDKSGLPSDRFSAERTGGSVSTLTIQRTQQEDSAVYLCASSLESPYTQYFGPGTRLTVL.

The chain has TRBV28 and TRBJ2-5, with D unresolved. Germline values: CDR1 MDHEN, CDR2 SYDVKM. The CDR3 length is 11 residues. Trimming cost V 3 bases and J 4 bases, with 3 bases left between them. CDR3 nucleotide sequence: TGTGCCAGCAGTTTCGGAGAGACCCAGTACTTC. Translated, it gives CASSFGETQYF.

The chain couples TRBV9 to TRBJ2-1, with 8 nucleotides matching TRBD2. The CDR3 spans 14 residues. V was pared by 4 bases and J by 5 bases, with 5 bases of the junction left unmatched. Germline V gene sequence: CDR1 SGDLS, CDR2 YYNGEE. CDR3 sequence: CASSRSGGNNEQFF. CDR3 sequence (DNA): TGTGCCAGCAGCCGCTCGGGGGGGAACAATGAGCAGTTCTTC.

This chain uses TRBV6-5 with TRBJ2-7; D gene uncertain. Germline CDR1 MNHEY, CDR2 SVGAGI. The V and J ends lost 6 bases and 4 bases respectively, with 13 bases between them. This CDR3 contains 13 residues. CDR3 sequence (DNA): TGTGCCAGCAGACCTCCGGAGAAGTACGAGCAGTACTTC. Its translation: CASRPPEKYEQYF.

The genes are TRBV28 and TRBJ1-4, with D maybe TRBD1 (6 bases). V was clipped by 2 bases and J by 7 bases, with 14 bases between them. The length of the CDR3 is 15 residues. From germline, CDR1 is MDHEN and CDR2 SYDVKM. Here the CDR3 reads CASSLVGGGSEKLFF. For the CDR3, the DNA is TGTGCCAGCAGTTTAGTAGGGGGGGGAAGTGAAAAACTGTTTTTT.

V usage is TRBV5-5 and J usage is TRBJ2-7; 7 positions match TRBD2. V shed 4 bases, J shed 3 bases, and the junction held 10 bases outside the gene matches. The CDR3 has 15 amino acids. CDR1 is SGHKS and CDR2 is YYEKEE in the germline V gene (reference sequence). The chain's CDR3 is CASSLTSDMYYEQYF. CDR3 DNA: TGTGCCAGCAGCCTAACTAGCGATATGTACTACGAGCAGTACTTC.

The rearrangement uses TRBV6-1 and TRBJ1-5; D might be TRBD1 (5 bases). The CDR3 totals 14 residues. From germline, CDR1 is MNHNS and CDR2 SASEGT. Deletions cut 1 base from V and 4 bases from J, with 8 bases between. CDR3 loop: CASSEGRANQPQHF. In DNA form, the CDR3 reads TGTGCCAGCAGTGAAGGCAGGGCAAATCAGCCCCAGCATTTT.

The V call is TRBV29-1, the J call TRBJ2-3; D is uncertain. The germline CDR1 and CDR2 sequences are SQVTM and ANQGSEA. The CDR3 has 10 residues. V shed 3 bases and J shed 4 bases, with 2 bases lying between them. The CDR3 DNA sequence: TGCAGCGTTGACTCAGATACGCAGTATTTT. It encodes CSVDSDTQYF.

This clone has just one count. In DNA, the CDR3 is TGTGCCAGCAGCTTAGAGGCAGATTGGGGGGAGCTGTTTTTT. As protein: CASSLEADWGELFF. The chain is built from TRBV7-2 and TRBJ2-2; no clear D gene. The CDR3 is made up of 14 amino acids. Germline CDR1 SGHTA, CDR2 FQGNSA. Trimming removed 1 base from V and 8 bases from J, with 11 bases in between.

In its sample, this clone was seen a few times. The rearrangement links TRBV6-5 to TRBJ1-2, with a weak D call TRBD1 (6 bases). CDR1 is MNHEY, CDR2 SVGAGI, per germline. Deletions cut 1 base from V and 8 bases from J, with 14 bases between. There are 14 residues in the CDR3. CDR3 DNA sequence: TGTGCCAGCAGTTACTACGGGACAAAGGGGGGCTACACCTTC. Translating gives CASSYYGTKGGYTF.

The chain carries TRBV5-1 and TRBJ1-2; no clear D. Germline assignment: CDR1 SGHRS and CDR2 YFSETQ. The CDR3 spans 14 residues. V lost 0 bases to trimming and J lost 2 bases, with 8 bases between them. CDR3 protein: CASSLDGPNYGYTF. The DNA of the CDR3 is TGCGCCAGCAGCTTGGACGGGCCCAACTATGGCTACACCTTC.

This chain links TRBV6-6 with TRBJ2-7, with D unclear. The CDR3 length is 15 residues. The germline V and J ends were trimmed by 6 bases and 9 bases, with 24 bases remaining between them. Germline CDR1 and CDR2: MNHNY and SVGAGI (reference sequence). CDR3 region: CASSPLIMTFEGQYF. CDR3 bases: TGTGCCAGCAGCCCCCTTATTATGACTTTCGAAGGGCAGTACTTC.

V usage is TRBV4-2 and J usage is TRBJ2-7, with TRBD2 identical over 9 bases. Germline CDR1 is LGHNA and CDR2 is YNFKEQ. This CDR3 region has 16 residues. The trim removed 0 bases at V and 2 bases at J, leaving 5 bases unmatched. CDR3 residues: CASSQEASGAPYEQYF. The CDR3 DNA follows: TGTGCCAGCAGCCAAGAGGCTAGCGGGGCCCCCTACGAGCAGTACTTC.

V and J are TRBV9 and TRBJ2-7, with a weak D call TRBD1 (7 bases). The CDR3 spans 16 residues. From germline, CDR1 is SGDLS and CDR2 YYNGEE. V gave up 3 bases and J gave up 5 bases, with 21 bases separating them. The CDR3 bases are TGTGCCAGCAGCGCCCTCAAAACAGGGGAGGAGGACGAGCAGTACTTC. This encodes CASSALKTGEEDEQYF.

This chain connects TRBV5-1 to TRBJ2-3; 9 bases are a match to TRBD2. Trimming took 4 bases from V and 4 from J; bases not matched to a gene: 7. Germline V gene sequence: CDR1 SGHRS, CDR2 YFSETQ. This CDR3 comprises 15 residues. The CDR3 sequence: CASSPPGGGADTQYF. The CDR3 nucleotides read TGCGCCAGCAGCCCGCCGGGCGGGGGGGCAGATACGCAGTATTTT.

This chain links TRBV7-9 with TRBJ2-6; D is perhaps TRBD1 (6 bases). Germline assignment: CDR1 SEHNR and CDR2 FQNEAQ (reference sequence). The CDR3 has 17 amino acids. Trimming stripped 5 bases from V and 0 bases from J, with 14 bases between. CDR3 loop: CASSHLRGYSGANVLTF. The CDR3 DNA reads as TGTGCCAGCAGCCATTTGAGGGGGTACTCTGGGGCCAACGTCCTGACTTTC.

The chain links TRBV7-8 to TRBJ1-4; TRBD1 might be the D (5 bases). This CDR3 contains 12 residues. Germline loops: CDR1 SGHVS, CDR2 FQNEAQ. V was trimmed by 1 base and J by 14 bases, leaving 11 bases between them. The CDR3 region has the DNA TGTGCCAGCAGCTTAGGGGACCTTAATCTGTTTTTT. It specifies CASSLGDLNLFF.

The CDR3 region is CASSTPRQGAAHPQYF. The CDR3 bases are TGTGCCAGTAGTACTCCGAGACAGGGGGCAGCTCACCCCCAGTACTTC. The chain employs TRBV19 and TRBJ2-7; 10 nucleotides match TRBD1. V shed 4 bases and J 10 bases; nucleotides not matched to a gene: 16. The length of the CDR3 is 16 residues. Germline V gene sequence: CDR1 LNHDA, CDR2 SQIVND (reference sequence).

The chain recombines TRBV7-2 with TRBJ1-2, with D possibly TRBD1 on 6 matching bases. With 3 bases removed from V and 0 bases from J, the gap between germline ends came to 8 bases. Per the germline V gene, CDR1 is SGHTA and CDR2 is FQGNSA. The length of the CDR3 is 14 residues. CDR3 bases: TGTGCCAGCAGCTTCGGACAGTCTAACTATGGCTACACCTTC. It specifies CASSFGQSNYGYTF.

The rearrangement uses TRBV4-2 and TRBJ2-4; D call uncertain. This CDR3 spans 14 amino acids. From germline, CDR1 is LGHNA and CDR2 YNFKEQ. Trimming took 0 bases from V and 6 from J, leaving 9 bases between them. CDR3 nucleotides: TGTGCCAGCAGCCAAGACGAAGGCATAAACATTCAGTACTTC. Translation: CASSQDEGINIQYF.

The rearrangement joins TRBV15 to TRBJ1-5; D not resolved. The CDR3 contains 13 residues. Germline V gene sequence: CDR1 LNHNV, CDR2 YYDKDF (reference sequence). V dropped 5 bases and J dropped 5 bases, with 10 bases sitting between them. CDR3 protein: CATSQAWDQPQHF. The CDR3 DNA is TGTGCCACCAGCCAAGCGTGGGATCAGCCCCAGCATTTT.

In its sample, this clone was seen once. The chain recombines TRBV7-9 with TRBJ1-2; a possible D gene is TRBD1 (6 bases). The V and J ends lost 0 bases and 14 bases respectively, with 22 bases between them. The CDR3 length is 15 residues. Germline CDR1 reads SEHNR; CDR2 reads FQNEAQ (reference sequence). CDR3 coding DNA: TGTGCCAGCAGCTTAGCGGGGGCCGCGGGAGCAGTCACTACCTTC. It translates to CASSLAGAAGAVTTF.

The count of this clone is one. This chain uses TRBV4-1 with TRBJ1-5; possible D gene TRBD1, 6 bases. CDR1 is MGHRA and CDR2 is YSYEKL in the germline V gene. The CDR3 spans 15 residues. V lost 4 bases, J lost 6 bases, and 16 bases lay in between. DNA of the CDR3: TGCGCCAGCAGCCTTGTTTGGGGGGCCGGTCAGCCCCAGCATTTT. It codes for CASSLVWGAGQPQHF.

This chain links TRBV28 with TRBJ1-2, with TRBD1 matching 7 bases. Per the germline V gene, CDR1 is MDHEN and CDR2 is SYDVKM. The trim removed 7 bases at V and 6 bases at J, leaving 5 bases unmatched. This CDR3 has 12 residues. CDR3: CASKGRGHGYTF. The DNA for the CDR3 is TGTGCCAGCAAGGGAAGGGGGCATGGCTACACCTTC.

The sample holds one count of this clone. This chain joins TRBV2 and TRBJ2-4, with 14 bases matching TRBD2. V lost 3 bases and J lost 0; bases outside the gene matches: 7. The germline CDR1 and CDR2 sequences are SNHLY and FYNNEI. CDR3 length: 19 amino acids. The CDR3 nucleotides are TGTGCCAGCAGTGAGGGACTAGCGGGAGTGCAGGGAGCCAAAAACATTCAGTACTTC. It encodes CASSEGLAGVQGAKNIQYF.

J is TRBJ2-7 and V is TRBV2; the D gene is possibly TRBD1 (6 bases). CDR3 length: 14 amino acids. Germline CDR1 is SNHLY and CDR2 is FYNNEI. With 7 bases removed from V and 2 bases from J, the gap between germline ends came to 15 bases. Here the CDR3 DNA reads TGTGCCAGCACCGCTACAGGGTCCGCCTACGAGCAGTACTTC. Translating it yields CASTATGSAYEQYF. Full variable domain (rest looked up from reference TRBV2 and TRBJ2-7): EPEVTQTPSHQVTQMGQEVILRCVPISNHLYFYWYRQILGQKVEFLVSFYNNEISEKSEIFDDQFSVERPDGSNFTLKIRSTKLEDSAMYFCASTATGSAYEQYFGPGTRLTVT.

The V call is TRBV7-2, the J call TRBJ1-2; 10 nucleotides align to TRBD1. The CDR3 is 16 residues long. V was pared by 4 bases and J by 5 bases, with 10 bases of the junction left unmatched. Germline CDR1 is SGHTA and CDR2 is FQGNSA. CDR3 sequence reads: CASSSRVPGQGYGYTF. The CDR3 DNA follows: TGTGCCAGCAGCTCCAGAGTACCGGGACAGGGGTATGGCTACACCTTC.

The J gene is TRBJ1-1, the V gene TRBV18; 7 nucleotides line up with TRBD1. This CDR3 is 14 amino acids long. Per germline, CDR1 KGHSH and CDR2 LQKENI. J lost 6 bases, V lost 1 base, and 5 bases had no gene match. The CDR3, as DNA: TGTGCCAGCTCACCACTTACAGGGGCGGCTGAAGCTTTCTTT. This sequence encodes CASSPLTGAAEAFF.

Only one count was recorded for this clone. V gene TRBV7-9 combines with J gene TRBJ2-7; tentatively, D is TRBD1 or TRBD2 (6 bases each). With 4 bases removed from V and 2 bases from J, the gap between germline ends came to 18 bases. Looked up from germline, CDR1 is SEHNR and CDR2 is FQNEAQ (reference sequence). There are 16 residues in the CDR3. The CDR3 here is CASSSTGGLGPYEQYF. The CDR3 DNA sequence: TGTGCCAGCAGCTCGACCGGGGGCCTTGGACCCTACGAGCAGTACTTC.

The chain links TRBV7-9 to TRBJ2-7, with 7 bases lining up with TRBD2. Germline CDR1 is SEHNR and CDR2 is FQNEAQ (reference sequence). CDR3 size: 15 residues. The ends lost 0 bases at V and 4 bases at J; junction bases unmatched: 6. The CDR3 DNA is TGTGCCAGCAGCTTAGCTACAATGCGGGGGTACGAGCAGTACTTC. It encodes CASSLATMRGYEQYF.